This T cell receptor beta chain was identified during a study of T cell clones after liver transplantation. Study-wide background: Subjects received no induction therapy and standard immunosuppression until randomization at 12-24 months post-transplant.

Profiled with immunoSEQ multiplex PCR; TCRdb holds only in-frame clones, not every one. The table has roughly 80,000 clones, roughly 82% seen once; the top ten hold around 0.45%. Details on this clone: Its specificity is not known.

Whole-study results and caveats: The donor-reactive repertoire was only partly measurable in two subjects, lacking donor cells. Graft donor-reactive T cells may have migrated into the graft rather than being deleted. Post-transplant, graft-donor-reactive CD4 TCRbeta sequences in blood dropped significantly in most of the 8 subjects.

The CDR3 contains 13 residues. Germline V gives CDR1 SGHNT, CDR2 YYREEE (reference sequence). The V end was cut by 0 bases, the J end by 6 bases, with 7 bases between. This chain joins TRBV5-4 and TRBJ2-1; D may be TRBD1 (6 bases). The receptor comes from a human patient who received a liver transplant. Some of the T cells might come from the graft donor. Sequencing used CD4+ T cells from blood, obtained 45 to 46 months after liver transplant. CDR3 DNA sequence: TGTGCCAGCAGCTTGGCAGGGGTCAATGAGCAGTTCTTC. Encoded protein: CASSLAGVNEQFF.